Below are 28 T cell receptor beta chains sequenced from a single sample in a study of blood T cell repertoires in COVID-19. Here immunoSEQ multiplex PCR was the method, and the copy in TCRdb shows in-frame clones only, minus some. Of 150,000 to 200,000 clones in the sample, around 86% were seen once. The sample consisted of peripheral blood. Receptors originate from a man in his 60s with COVID-19, enrolled during active disease.

The rearrangement joins TRBV2 to TRBJ1-1; TRBD1 is a possible D gene (6 bases). Trimming pared 2 bases from V and 3 bases from J, leaving 7 bases between. Germline CDR1 is SNHLY and CDR2 is FYNNEI. The CDR3 loop spans 13 amino acids. CDR3 loop: CASSEQGYTEAFF. The CDR3 nucleotides are TGTGCCAGCAGTGAACAGGGGTACACTGAAGCTTTCTTT.

Here the CDR3 reads CAWSQSSEAFF. The CDR3 bases are TGTGCCTGGAGTCAATCATCTGAAGCTTTCTTT. V is TRBV30 and J is TRBJ1-1; D is unclear. CDR3 length: 11 residues. The germline V gene has CDR1 GTSNPN and CDR2 SVGIG (reference sequence). Trimming took off 2 bases at V and 6 bases at J, with 7 bases between the two ends.

V is TRBV19 and J is TRBJ2-1, with TRBD2 identical over 11 bases. Germline V gene lookup returns CDR1 LNHDA and CDR2 SQIVND (reference sequence). The CDR3 consists of 16 residues. The V segment lost 8 bases and the J segment 0 bases; nucleotides outside the gene matches: 6. The DNA for the CDR3 is TGTGCCAGTTCGCGACTAGCGGGGAGCTCCTACAATGAGCAGTTCTTC. Its translation: CASSRLAGSSYNEQFF.

The rearrangement links TRBV6-1 to TRBJ2-5; D possibly corresponds to TRBD1 (5 bases). V was shortened by 2 bases and J by 4 bases, with 17 bases between the two germline ends. This CDR3 has 16 residues. Per the germline V gene, CDR1 is MNHNS and CDR2 is SASEGT. This CDR3 reads CASSETNQGLLETQYF. For the CDR3, the DNA is TGTGCCAGCAGTGAAACCAACCAGGGTTTGTTAGAGACCCAGTACTTC.

V is TRBV5-6 and J is TRBJ1-3; no definite D call. V was trimmed by 2 bases and J by 6 bases, leaving 6 bases between them. Germline V gene data show CDR1 as SGHDT and CDR2 as YYEEEE. The CDR3 consists of 12 residues. CDR3 sequence (DNA): TGTGCCAGCAGCTTTCCCCTAAACACCATATATTTT. This sequence encodes CASSFPLNTIYF.

V gene TRBV7-6 combines with J gene TRBJ2-1, with TRBD1 identical over 11 bases. J was trimmed by 7 bases and V by 1 base; bases with no gene match: 6. The CDR3 spans 16 residues. In germline, CDR1 is SGHVS, CDR2 FNYEAQ. The CDR3 reads CASSLGGGTGGNEQFF. The CDR3 DNA reads as TGTGCCAGCAGCTTAGGGGGGGGGACAGGGGGGAATGAGCAGTTCTTC.

The V call is TRBV28, the J call TRBJ1-1; D unresolved. Germline V gives CDR1 MDHEN, CDR2 SYDVKM. CDR3 length: 14 amino acids. The ends were cut back, 3 bases at V and 5 bases at J, with 13 bases in the middle. CDR3 coding DNA: TGTGCCAGCAGTTTTAGAAGGACTTTGACTGAAGCTTTCTTT. Its translation is CASSFRRTLTEAFF.

Comments on this clone: Other DNA sequences in this specimen translate into the identical CDR3. V is TRBV3-1 (or the pseudogene TRBV3-2) and J is TRBJ2-5; D ambiguous. Germline V lookup: CDR1 LGHDT, CDR2 YNNKEL (reference sequence). Trimming stripped 3 bases from V and 1 base from J, with 9 bases between. The CDR3 has 14 residues. DNA of the CDR3: TGTGCCAGCAGCCAGGCTGGCCCCCAAGAGACCCAGTACTTC. Translated, it gives CASSQAGPQETQYF.

This chain links TRBV18 with TRBJ2-5; D might be TRBD1 (5 bases). This CDR3 region has 15 residues. With 1 base removed from V and 2 bases from J, the gap between germline ends came to 11 bases. CDR1 is KGHSH, CDR2 LQKENI, per germline. The CDR3 nucleotides are TGTGCCAGCTCACCACTAAGCACAGGACAAGAGACCCAGTACTTC. Its protein is CASSPLSTGQETQYF.

This rearrangement joins TRBV6-6 to TRBJ1-2; D perhaps matches TRBD1 (5 bases). Between the trimmed V and J ends, which lost 4 bases and 3 bases, there was a span of 9 bases. Germline CDR1 reads MNHNY; CDR2 reads SVGAGI (reference sequence). The CDR3 has 13 residues. CDR3 sequence: CASSFGRDYGYTF. For the CDR3, the DNA is TGTGCCAGCAGTTTCGGCAGGGACTATGGCTACACCTTC.

The V gene is TRBV11-3, the J gene TRBJ2-5, with 9 bases matching TRBD2. In germline, CDR1 is SGHNT, CDR2 YENEEA. V lost 3 bases to trimming and J lost 4 bases; unmatched junction nucleotides: 6. The CDR3 covers 15 residues. The CDR3 DNA follows: TGTGCCAGCAGCTTTAATAGCGGGAGTACAGAGACCCAGTACTTC. This gives the protein CASSFNSGSTETQYF.

The genes are TRBV29-1 and TRBJ1-1; D remains ambiguous. Germline V CDR1 and CDR2: SQVTM, ANQGSEA. Trimming removed 6 bases from V and 2 bases from J, with 10 bases in between. The CDR3 covers 12 residues. CDR3 amino acids: CSVPGLNTEAFF. The CDR3 DNA is TGCAGCGTACCCGGGTTAAACACTGAAGCTTTCTTT.

The chain employs TRBV19 and TRBJ1-3; 8 nucleotides match TRBD1. The CDR3 runs 14 residues. Germline values: CDR1 LNHDA, CDR2 SQIVND (reference sequence). V trimming: 5 bases; J trimming: 2 bases; junction bases outside the gene matches: 2. For the CDR3, the DNA is TGTGCCAGTAGTGCGGACAGGGCTGGAAACACCATATATTTT. It codes for CASSADRAGNTIYF. The full variable domain, completed using reference TRBV19 and TRBJ1-3, is DGGITQSPKYLFRKEGQNVTLSCEQNLNHDAMYWYRQDPGQGLRLIYYSQIVNDFQKGDIAEGYSVSREKKESFPLTVTSAQKNPTAFYLCASSADRAGNTIYFGEGSWLTVV.

The CDR3 here is CASSQVGGGYRTDTQYF. Written as DNA, the CDR3 is TGCGCCAGCAGCCAAGTAGGTGGGGGCTACCGCACAGATACGCAGTATTTT. This chain uses TRBV4-3 with TRBJ2-3; weak D call: TRBD1 (6 bases). V lost 1 base, J lost 1 base, and 15 bases lay in between. CDR1 and CDR2 (germline): LGHNA, YSLEER. The CDR3 is 17 residues long.

The rearrangement links TRBV15 to TRBJ1-3, with a weak D call TRBD1 (5 bases). V lost 5 bases and J 2 bases, leaving 13 bases between the germline ends. This CDR3 is built from 15 residues. Germline CDR1 LNHNV, CDR2 YYDKDF (reference sequence). The CDR3 DNA reads as TGTGCCACCAGCCCTAATTTAGGGGCTGGAAACACCATATATTTT. This sequence encodes CATSPNLGAGNTIYF.

This rearrangement joins TRBV27 to TRBJ2-1; 11 nucleotides agree with TRBD2. V lost 2 bases to trimming and J lost 15 bases; unmatched junction nucleotides: 9. Germline loops: CDR1 MNHEY, CDR2 SMNVEV (reference sequence). The CDR3 extends over 14 amino acids. In DNA, the CDR3 is TGTGCCAGCAGTTTACAAAAACCGGGACTAGCGGCGTTCTTC. Translated, it gives CASSLQKPGLAAFF.

The chain couples TRBV4-3 to TRBJ2-1; 8 nucleotides align to TRBD1. CDR1 and CDR2 (germline): LGHNA, YSLEER. CDR3 length: 15 residues. J was trimmed by 2 bases and V by 3 bases; bases with no gene match: 3. Written as DNA, the CDR3 is TGCGCCAGCAGCCACGGACAGGGAACCTACAATGAGCAGTTCTTC. Its protein is CASSHGQGTYNEQFF.

This chain connects TRBV27 to TRBJ1-6; the D is unclear. The V gene lost 1 base and the J gene lost 6 bases, with 10 bases spanning the gap. The CDR3 runs 15 residues. In germline, CDR1 is MNHEY, CDR2 SMNVEV (reference sequence). The CDR3 DNA sequence: TGTGCCAGCAGTTTATTCCCCAGCGGTAATTCACCCCTCCACTTT. This codes for CASSLFPSGNSPLHF.

The chain links TRBV11-3 to TRBJ2-3; the match to TRBD2 covers 10 bases. This CDR3 is built from 15 residues. The V and J ends lost 3 bases and 6 bases, in that order; junction bases with no gene match: 6. Germline CDR1 and CDR2: SGHNT and YENEEA. The chain's CDR3 is CASSFTSGAADTQYF. As DNA, the CDR3 is TGTGCCAGCAGCTTTACTAGCGGGGCCGCCGATACGCAGTATTTT. Combining the CDR3 with reference TRBV11-3 and TRBJ2-3 gives the whole variable domain EAGVVQSPRYKIIEKKQPVAFWCNPISGHNTLYWYLQNLGQGPELLIRYENEEAVDDSQLPKDRFSAERLKGVDSTLKIQPAELGDSAVYLCASSFTSGAADTQYFGPGTRLTVL.

The chain couples TRBV4-1 to TRBJ1-5; D is undetermined. CDR1 is MGHRA and CDR2 is YSYEKL in the germline V gene. With 1 base removed from V and 4 bases from J, the gap between germline ends came to 11 bases. The CDR3 extends over 15 amino acids. CDR3 amino acids: CASSQVEQFNQPQHF. CDR3 sequence (DNA): TGCGCCAGCAGCCAAGTAGAACAGTTTAATCAGCCCCAGCATTTT.

This chain uses TRBV7-2 with TRBJ2-3; possible D gene TRBD2, 7 bases. The CDR3 runs to 18 residues. Germline V gene lookup returns CDR1 SGHTA and CDR2 FQGNSA. Trimming removed 4 bases at V and 6 bases at J, with 26 bases between. CDR3 in DNA: TGTGCCAGCAGCTATCAACCGGGCCCGGGGGGCCATCCCGATACGCAGTATTTT. Its protein product is CASSYQPGPGGHPDTQYF.

This chain uses TRBV18 with TRBJ2-5; TRBD1 agrees at 10 bases. This CDR3 is 16 amino acids long. Per the germline V gene, CDR1 is KGHSH and CDR2 is LQKENI. V was pared by 3 bases and J by 4 bases, with 8 bases of the junction left unmatched. The CDR3: CASSPRPGQGSETQYF. The DNA for the CDR3 is TGTGCCAGCTCACCGCGCCCGGGACAGGGGTCAGAGACCCAGTACTTC.

This clone was seen a single time. Written as DNA, the CDR3 is TGTGCCACCAGTGACCCGAATCAGCCCCAGCATTTT. This encodes CATSDPNQPQHF. The genes are TRBV24-1 and TRBJ1-5; D is undetermined. V gave up 4 bases and J gave up 4 bases, with 4 bases separating them. This CDR3 region has 12 residues. The V gene's germline CDR1 is KGHDR and CDR2 SFDVKD.

The V and J genes are TRBV19 and TRBJ2-3; 12 bases fit TRBD1. Germline V gene sequence: CDR1 LNHDA, CDR2 SQIVND (reference sequence). The CDR3 extends over 19 amino acids. J was trimmed by 2 bases and V by 0 bases; bases with no gene match: 9. CDR3 in DNA: TGTGCCAGTAGTATAGAGGGGACAGGGGGCGTAACCCACACAGATACGCAGTATTTT. Protein product: CASSIEGTGGVTHTDTQYF.

The chain employs TRBV5-1 and TRBJ1-2; 9 bases align to TRBD1. CDR1 and CDR2 (germline): SGHRS, YFSETQ. J was trimmed by 7 bases and V by 3 bases; bases with no gene match: 7. The CDR3 consists of 14 residues. The CDR3 region is CASSSTTGGLGYTF. In DNA form, the CDR3 reads TGCGCCAGCAGCTCAACCACAGGGGGCCTTGGCTACACCTTC.

This chain connects TRBV19 to TRBJ2-7; TRBD1 agrees at 9 bases. The CDR3 is made up of 14 amino acids. V dropped 0 bases and J dropped 10; count of bases not matched to a gene: 7. The V gene's germline CDR1 is LNHDA and CDR2 SQIVND (reference sequence). CDR3 amino acids: CASSIEGDRALQYF. The DNA for the CDR3 is TGTGCCAGTAGTATAGAGGGGGACAGGGCTCTTCAGTACTTC.

V is TRBV6-5 and J is TRBJ1-4; D unclear. Deletions cut 7 bases from V and 4 bases from J, with 16 bases between. The CDR3 is 15 residues long. In germline, CDR1 is MNHEY, CDR2 SVGAGI. CDR3 DNA: TGTGCCAGCACCCTCAAACACGGCGGTAATGAAAAACTGTTTTTT. Amino acid sequence: CASTLKHGGNEKLFF.

This clone was counted once. V usage is TRBV28 and J usage is TRBJ2-2, with a weak D call TRBD2 (7 bases). The V end lost 7 bases, the J end lost 4 bases, and 16 bases lay between the germline ends. Per the germline V gene, CDR1 is MDHEN and CDR2 is SYDVKM. The CDR3 is 15 amino acids. CDR3 in DNA: TGTGCCAGCACCCTAGGGGGGGTGAGCACCGGGGAGCTGTTTTTT. This translates into CASTLGGVSTGELFF.